This T cell receptor (beta chain) was retrieved from a study of T-cell reconstitution after alpha-beta-depleted transplantation in children. A library of TCRbeta sequences, prepared with unique molecular identifiers, was generated. TCRdb fed the PCR reads into MiXCR, producing one record per CDR3 protein. Counted here are 500,000 to 650,000 distinct CDR3 sequences, 11% occurring once; the ten biggest clones make up 14%. The V end lost 1 base, the J end lost 5 bases, and 13 bases lay between the germline ends. The germline CDR1 and CDR2 sequences are SGHDT and YYEEEE. The CDR3 contains 15 residues. This receptor was obtained from a female patient between 2 and 10 years old who had a stem cell transplant for aplastic anemia, so the T cells may come from the graft donor. The source material was PBMCs, mostly from graft donor cells, sampled 180 days after TCRalphabeta/CD19-depleted stem cell transplant. This sequence joins TRBV5-6 and TRBJ2-1; possibly TRBD1 for D (5 bases). The CDR3 coding sequence is TGTGCCAGCAGCTTGCCCACAGGCCCCCACAATGAGCAGTTCTTC. Translating it yields CASSLPTGPHNEQFF.